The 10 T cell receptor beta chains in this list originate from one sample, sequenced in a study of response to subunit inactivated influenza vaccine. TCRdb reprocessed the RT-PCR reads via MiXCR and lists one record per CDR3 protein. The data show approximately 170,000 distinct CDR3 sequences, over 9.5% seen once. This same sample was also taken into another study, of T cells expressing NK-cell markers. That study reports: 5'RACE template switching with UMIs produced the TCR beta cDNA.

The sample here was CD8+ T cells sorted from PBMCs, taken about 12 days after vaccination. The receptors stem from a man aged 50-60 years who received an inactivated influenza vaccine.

The DNA of the CDR3 is TGTGCCAGCAGCTTAGGACCCCCCCACGAGCAGTACTTC. It codes for CASSLGPPHEQYF. The chain joins TRBV7-2 to TRBJ2-7, with no clear D. The CDR3 totals 13 residues. CDR1 and CDR2 from the germline V gene are SGHTA and FQGNSA. Between the trimmed V and J ends, which lost 1 base and 5 bases, there was a span of 9 bases.

CDR3 DNA sequence: TGTGCCAGCAGTTACGGGAATGGGTACGAGCAGTACTTC. This sequence encodes CASSYGNGYEQYF. J is TRBJ2-7 and V is TRBV6-2 or TRBV6-3; unclear D gene. Germline V gene sequence: CDR1 MNHEY, CDR2 SVGEGT. Trimming shortened V by 2 bases and J by 4 bases, and 9 bases separated the two germline ends. The CDR3 length is 13 residues.

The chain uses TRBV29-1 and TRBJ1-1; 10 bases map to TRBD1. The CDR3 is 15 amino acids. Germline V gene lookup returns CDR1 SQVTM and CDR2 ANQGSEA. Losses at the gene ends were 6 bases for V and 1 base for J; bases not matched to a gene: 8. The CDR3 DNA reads TGCAGCGTGTGGGACAGGGGTATGAGGAACACTGAAGCTTTCTTT. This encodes CSVWDRGMRNTEAFF. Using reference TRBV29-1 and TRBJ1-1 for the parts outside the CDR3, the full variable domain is SAVISQKPSRDICQRGTSLTIQCQVDSQVTMMFWYRQQPGQSLTLIATANQGSEATYESGFVIDKFPISRPNLTFSTLTVSNMSPEDSSIYLCSVWDRGMRNTEAFFGQGTRLTVV.

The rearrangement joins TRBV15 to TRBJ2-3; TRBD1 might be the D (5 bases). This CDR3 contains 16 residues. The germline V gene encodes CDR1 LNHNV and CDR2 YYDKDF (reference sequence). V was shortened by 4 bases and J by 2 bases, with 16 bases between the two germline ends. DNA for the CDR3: TGTGCCACCAGCACCCTATCAGGGTGGGACACAGATACGCAGTATTTT. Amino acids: CATSTLSGWDTDTQYF. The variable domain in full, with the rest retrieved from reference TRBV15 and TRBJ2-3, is DAMVIQNPRYQVTQFGKPVTLSCSQTLNHNVMYWYQQKSSQAPKLLFHYYDKDFNNEADTPDNFQSRRPNTSFCFLDIRSPGLGDTAMYLCATSTLSGWDTDTQYFGPGTRLTVL.

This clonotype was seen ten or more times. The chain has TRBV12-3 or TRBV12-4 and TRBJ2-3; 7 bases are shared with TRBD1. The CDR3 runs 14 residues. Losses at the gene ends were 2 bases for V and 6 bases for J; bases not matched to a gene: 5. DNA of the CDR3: TGTGCCAGCAGTTTATTTTCAGGGGGTGATACGCAGTATTTT. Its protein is CASSLFSGGDTQYF.

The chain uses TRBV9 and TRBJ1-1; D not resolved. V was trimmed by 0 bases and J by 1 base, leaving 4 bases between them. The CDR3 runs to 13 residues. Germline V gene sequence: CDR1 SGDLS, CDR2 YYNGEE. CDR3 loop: CASSVGSNTEAFF. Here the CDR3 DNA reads TGTGCCAGCAGCGTAGGATCGAACACTGAAGCTTTCTTT.

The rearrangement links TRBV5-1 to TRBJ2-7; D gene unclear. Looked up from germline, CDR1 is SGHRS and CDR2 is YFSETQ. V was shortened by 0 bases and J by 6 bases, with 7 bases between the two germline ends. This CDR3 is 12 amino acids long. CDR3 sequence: CASSLVSFEQYF. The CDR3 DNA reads TGCGCCAGCAGCTTGGTGAGTTTCGAGCAGTACTTC.

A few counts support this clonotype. The CDR3 DNA reads as TGCGCCAGCAGCCAAGGTTATGGGACAGGGAGCTACGAGCAGTACTTC. As protein: CASSQGYGTGSYEQYF. V usage is TRBV4-3 and J usage is TRBJ2-7; 9 bases map to TRBD1. The germline V gene has CDR1 LGHNA and CDR2 YSLEER. The CDR3 covers 16 residues. The trim removed 1 base at V and 3 bases at J, leaving 7 bases unmatched.

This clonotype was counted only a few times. The CDR3 reads CASSVDTSPGETQYF. In DNA form, the CDR3 reads TGTGCCAGCAGCGTAGACACCTCCCCGGGGGAGACCCAGTACTTC. J is TRBJ2-5 and V is TRBV9; D is perhaps TRBD2 (5 bases). There are 15 residues in the CDR3. Trimming left V 0 bases short and J 5 bases short, with 14 bases between. Germline CDR1 SGDLS, CDR2 YYNGEE.

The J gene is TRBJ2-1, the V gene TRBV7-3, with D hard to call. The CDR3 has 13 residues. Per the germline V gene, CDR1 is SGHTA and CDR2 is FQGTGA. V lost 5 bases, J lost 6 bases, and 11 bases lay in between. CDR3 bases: TGTGCCAGCAGCGAAGGAGAAGTCAATGAGCAGTTCTTC. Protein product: CASSEGEVNEQFF.